This T cell receptor (beta chain) was sequenced for a study of blood T cells in healthy people across ages. Study as a whole: Template switching captured about one barcoded beta molecule per two T cells.

The authors ran a second PCR of about 6 to 12 cycles using a sample-barcoded 5' primer and a J-beta primer mix. Every cDNA was tagged by a template-switch adaptor with 12 random nucleotides. TCRdb reprocessed the 5' RACE reads via MiXCR and lists one record per CDR3 protein. Counted here are more than 650,000 distinct CDR3 sequences, over 20% occurring once; the ten biggest clones make up roughly 22%. The CDR3 totals 15 residues. Trimming cost V 1 base and J 6 bases, with 14 bases left between them. Germline V CDR1 and CDR2: LGHNT, FRNRAP. The chain joins TRBV12-5 to TRBJ2-3; D not certain. The clonotype was recovered from a man between 65 and 85 years old in good health. The material sequenced was blood. The CDR3 sequence: CASGLGLSGMDTQYF. CDR3 DNA sequence: TGTGCTAGTGGTTTGGGTTTAAGTGGTATGGATACGCAGTATTTT.